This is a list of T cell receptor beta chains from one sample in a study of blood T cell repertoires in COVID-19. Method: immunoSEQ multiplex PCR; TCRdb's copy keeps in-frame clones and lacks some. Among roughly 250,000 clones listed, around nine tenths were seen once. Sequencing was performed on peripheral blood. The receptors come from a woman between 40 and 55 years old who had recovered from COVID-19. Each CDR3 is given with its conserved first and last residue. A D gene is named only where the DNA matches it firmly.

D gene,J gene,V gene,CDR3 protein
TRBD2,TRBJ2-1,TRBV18,CASSPTGRAGNEQFF
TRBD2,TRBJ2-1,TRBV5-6,CASSLGGGGFNEQFF
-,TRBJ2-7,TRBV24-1,CATSDVNRGGYEQYF
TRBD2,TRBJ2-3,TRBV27,CASSLSLLLAGVTDTQYF
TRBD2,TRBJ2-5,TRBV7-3,CASSLAGGLGTQYF
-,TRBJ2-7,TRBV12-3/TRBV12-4,CASSPTASYEQYF
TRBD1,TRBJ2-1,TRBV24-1,CATSDGGQGDNEQFF
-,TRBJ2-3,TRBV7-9,CASSPLVDTQYF
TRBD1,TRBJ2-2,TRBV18,CASSDRGPFSTGELFF
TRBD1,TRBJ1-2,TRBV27,CASRVQGDGYTF
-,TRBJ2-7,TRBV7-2,CASSLSQGVYEQYF
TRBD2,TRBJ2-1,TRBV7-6,CASRTSGSRDEQFF
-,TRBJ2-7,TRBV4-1,CASSPGTVDEQYF
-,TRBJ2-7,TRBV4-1,CASSQGPAGSPYEQYF
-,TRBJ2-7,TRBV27,CASSLSRGPYEQYF
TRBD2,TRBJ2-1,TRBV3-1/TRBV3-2,CASSWTSGISGEQFF
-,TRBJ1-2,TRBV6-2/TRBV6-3,CASSHGSRNYGYTF
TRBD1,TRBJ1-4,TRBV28,CASRRGQVEKLFF
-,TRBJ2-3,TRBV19,CASSGATDTQYF
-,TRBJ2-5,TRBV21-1,CASSKGEEHPVETQYF
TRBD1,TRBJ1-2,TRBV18,CASSLDRGHYGYTF
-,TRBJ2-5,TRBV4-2,CASSQVTSQQETQYF
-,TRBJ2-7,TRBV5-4,CASSPGLSYEQYF
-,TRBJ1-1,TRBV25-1,CASSEWGGGKTEAFF
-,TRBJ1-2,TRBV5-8,CASSREGGTNYGYTF
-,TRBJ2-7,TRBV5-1,CASSRSPGSSYEQYF
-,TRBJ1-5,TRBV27,CASSPRPIQVYSNQPQHF
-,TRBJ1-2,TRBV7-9,CASSLAVFDGHTF
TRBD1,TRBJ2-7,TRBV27,CASRGTGLYEQYF
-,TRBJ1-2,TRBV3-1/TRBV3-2,CASSSDRSGGGYTF
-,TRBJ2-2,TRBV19,CASSIGRQNTGELFF
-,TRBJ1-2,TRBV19,CASSIVFGGNYGYTF
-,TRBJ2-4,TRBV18,CASSGGDSRSIAKNIQYF
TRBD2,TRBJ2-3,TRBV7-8,CASSPALAGFTPTDTQYF
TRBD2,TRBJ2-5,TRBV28,CASSLGLWAGVQETQYF